The present T cell receptor beta chain was sequenced within a study of T-cell memory formation after mild COVID-19. As for the study in general: Largely, the TCR clusters proved donor specific.

Broader study findings: CD8+ contracting clones occupied EMRA, while CD4+ ones occupied mainly CM and EM. Balance between CD4 and CD8 was seen in clones contracting day 15 to 85, and a CD4+ lean was seen in later expanders.

CDR3 length: 16 residues. Germline V lookup: CDR1 SGHVS, CDR2 FNYEAQ. V lost 1 base, J lost 4 bases, and 3 bases stayed unmatched. TCRdb re-analysed the 5' RACE reads in MiXCR, keeping a single row per CDR3 protein. The data contain more than 75,000 distinct CDR3 sequences, over 11% of them seen just once; the ten biggest clones take up 31%. This clonotype showed up just a few times. Its antigen is not identified. The chain has TRBV7-6 and TRBJ2-1; 11 bases are shared with TRBD1. This TCR was sampled from an adult woman who had mild COVID-19 (a few samples of this study predate the infection). Cell type and time point are not known. The sequenced material came from PBMCs or a T cell subset sorted from them (not recorded which). The CDR3 DNA reads as TGTGCCAGCAGCTTAGTGGGGACAGGGGGATACAATGAGCAGTTCTTC. As protein: CASSLVGTGGYNEQFF. Based on the CDR3 plus reference TRBV7-6 and TRBJ2-1, the full variable domain is GAGVSQSPRYKVTKRGQDVALRCDPISGHVSLYWYRQALGQGPEFLTYFNYEAQQDKSGLPNDRFSAERPEGSISTLTIQRTEQRDSAMYRCASSLVGTGGYNEQFFGPGTRLTVL.